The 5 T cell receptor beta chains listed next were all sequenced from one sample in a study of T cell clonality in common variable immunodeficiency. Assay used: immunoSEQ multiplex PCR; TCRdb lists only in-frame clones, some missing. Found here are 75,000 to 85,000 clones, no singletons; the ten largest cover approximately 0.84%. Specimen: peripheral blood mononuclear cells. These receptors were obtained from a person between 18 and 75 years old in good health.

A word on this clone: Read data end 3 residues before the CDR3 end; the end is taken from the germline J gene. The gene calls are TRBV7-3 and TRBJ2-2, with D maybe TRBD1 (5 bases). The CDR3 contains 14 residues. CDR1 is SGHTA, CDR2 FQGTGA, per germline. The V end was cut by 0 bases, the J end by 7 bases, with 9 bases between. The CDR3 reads CASSLTWGSGELFF. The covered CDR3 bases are TGTGCCAGCAGCTTAACGTGGGGCAGCGGGGAG.

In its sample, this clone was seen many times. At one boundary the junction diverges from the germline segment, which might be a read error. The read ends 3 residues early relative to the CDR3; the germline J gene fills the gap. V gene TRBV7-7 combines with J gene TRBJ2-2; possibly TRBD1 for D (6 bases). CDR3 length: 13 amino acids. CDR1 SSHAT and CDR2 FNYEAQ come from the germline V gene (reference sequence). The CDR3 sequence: CASSYRVAGELFF. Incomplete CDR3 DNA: TGTGCTAGCAGCTACAGGGTCGCCGGGGAG.

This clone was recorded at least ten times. Here the CDR3 reads CASRGDRGDTQYF. The sequenced CDR3 bases are TGTGCCAGTAGGGGAGATAGGGGAGATACG. The chain recombines TRBV19 with TRBJ2-3; D possibly uses TRBD1 or TRBD2 (5 bases each). The read finishes 3 residues shy of the CDR3 end, and the germline J gene is used to complete it. Germline CDR1 LNHDA, CDR2 SQIVND (reference sequence). Trimming removed 6 bases from V and 5 bases from J, with 12 bases in between. CDR3 length: 13 residues.

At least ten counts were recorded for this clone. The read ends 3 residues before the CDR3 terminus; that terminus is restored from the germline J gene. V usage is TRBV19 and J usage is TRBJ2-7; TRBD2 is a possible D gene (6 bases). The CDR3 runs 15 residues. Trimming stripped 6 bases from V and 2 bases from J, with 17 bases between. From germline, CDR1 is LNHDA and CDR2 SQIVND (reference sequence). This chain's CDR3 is CASRIIADGPYEQYF. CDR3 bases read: TGTGCCAGTAGGATTATAGCGGACGGACCCTACGAG.

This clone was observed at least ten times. The covered CDR3 bases are TGTGCCAGCTCACGACAGGTGAATGGC. Translated: CASSRQVNG. The CDR3 in full is CASSRQVNGYTF. This chain uses TRBV18 with TRBJ1-2, with a weak D call TRBD1 (6 bases). The CDR3 end lies 3 residues beyond the end of the read and is filled in from the germline J gene. The CDR3 runs 12 residues. Between the trimmed V and J ends, which lost 4 bases and 6 bases, there was a span of 9 bases. Germline assignment: CDR1 KGHSH and CDR2 LQKENI.